This TCR beta chain comes out of a study of shared clonotypes between healthy human individuals. Whole-study findings and limits: Generation probabilities were higher for clonotypes shared across all four sorted-subset donors than for unshared ones. Sharing across four donors was seen in 4% to 6.5% of naive CD4 clonotypes.

Replicate PCRs run on sorted subsets employed roughly 180 ng DNA, roughly 30,000 T cell genomes. Produced via immunoSEQ multiplex PCR; TCRdb's table is partial and in-frame only. The table includes some 100,000 clones, roughly two thirds detected once. Notes on this clone: Its antigen is unidentified.

The CDR3 consists of 13 residues. V was pared by 6 bases and J by 5 bases, with 4 bases of the junction left unmatched. Per germline, CDR1 SGHDT and CDR2 YYEEEE. The sample consisted of memory CD8+ T cells sorted from blood. Subset indicated: CD45RO+ cells pooled with CCR7-negative TemRA cells. The V gene is TRBV5-6, the J gene TRBJ1-4, with 7 bases aligning to TRBD1. This clonotype originated in a woman in her 30s in good health. The DNA for the CDR3 is TGTGCCAGCACAGGGACAGTCAATGAAAAACTGTTTTTT. It is translated as CASTGTVNEKLFF.